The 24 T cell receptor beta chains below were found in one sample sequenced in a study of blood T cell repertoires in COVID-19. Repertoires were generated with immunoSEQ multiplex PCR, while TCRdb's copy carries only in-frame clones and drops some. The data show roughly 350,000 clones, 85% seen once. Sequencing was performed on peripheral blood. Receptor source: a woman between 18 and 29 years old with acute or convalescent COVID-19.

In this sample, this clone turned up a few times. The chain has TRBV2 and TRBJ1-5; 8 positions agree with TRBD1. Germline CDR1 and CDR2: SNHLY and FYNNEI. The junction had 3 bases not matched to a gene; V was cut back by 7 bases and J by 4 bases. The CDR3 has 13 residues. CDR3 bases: TGTGCCAGCACGGGACAGGAAAATCAGCCCCAGCATTTT. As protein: CASTGQENQPQHF. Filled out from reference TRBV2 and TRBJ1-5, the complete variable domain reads EPEVTQTPSHQVTQMGQEVILRCVPISNHLYFYWYRQILGQKVEFLVSFYNNEISEKSEIFDDQFSVERPDGSNFTLKIRSTKLEDSAMYFCASTGQENQPQHFGDGTRLSIL.

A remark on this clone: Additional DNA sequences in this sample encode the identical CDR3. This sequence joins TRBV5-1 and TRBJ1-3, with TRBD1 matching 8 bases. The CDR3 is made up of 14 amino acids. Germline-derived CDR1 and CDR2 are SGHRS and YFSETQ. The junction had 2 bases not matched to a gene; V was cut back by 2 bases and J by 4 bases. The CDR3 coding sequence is TGCGCCAGCAGCTTAGGGACAGGCGGAAACACCATATATTTT. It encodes CASSLGTGGNTIYF.

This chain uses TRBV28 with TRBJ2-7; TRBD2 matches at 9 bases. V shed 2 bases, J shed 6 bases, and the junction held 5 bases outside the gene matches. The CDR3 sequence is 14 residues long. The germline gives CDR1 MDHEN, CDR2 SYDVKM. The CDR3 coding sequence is TGTGCCAGCAGTTTAGTCCCGGGACTAGCCGAGCAGTACTTC. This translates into CASSLVPGLAEQYF.

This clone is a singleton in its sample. The CDR3 DNA sequence: TGTGCCAGCAGTGATGGGCCGTGGAATGAAAAACTGTTTTTT. This encodes CASSDGPWNEKLFF. This rearrangement joins TRBV6-1 to TRBJ1-4; D is uncertain. V lost 3 bases, J lost 5 bases, and 10 bases lay in between. The CDR3 consists of 14 residues. Germline V CDR1 and CDR2: MNHNS, SASEGT.

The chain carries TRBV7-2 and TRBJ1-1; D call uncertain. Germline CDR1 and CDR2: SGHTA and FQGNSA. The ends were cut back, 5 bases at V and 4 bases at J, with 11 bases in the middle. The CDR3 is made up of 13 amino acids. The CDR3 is CASSPMRRTEAFF. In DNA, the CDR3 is TGTGCCAGCAGCCCGATGAGGCGCACTGAAGCTTTCTTT.

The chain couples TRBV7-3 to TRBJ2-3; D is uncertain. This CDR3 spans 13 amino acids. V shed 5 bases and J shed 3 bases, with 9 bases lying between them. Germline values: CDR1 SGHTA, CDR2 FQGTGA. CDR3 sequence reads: CASSLDATDTQYF. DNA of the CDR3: TGTGCCAGCAGCCTAGACGCTACAGATACGCAGTATTTT.

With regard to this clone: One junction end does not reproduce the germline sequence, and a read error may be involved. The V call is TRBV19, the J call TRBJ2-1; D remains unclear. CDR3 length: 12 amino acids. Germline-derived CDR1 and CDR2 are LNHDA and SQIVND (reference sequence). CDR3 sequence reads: CASSMLLRPLIF. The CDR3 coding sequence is TGTGCCAGTAGTATGTTACTGAGGCCGTTGATCTTC. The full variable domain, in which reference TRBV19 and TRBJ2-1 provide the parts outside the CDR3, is DGGITQSPKYLFRKEGQNVTLSCEQNLNHDAMYWYRQDPGQGLRLIYYSQIVNDFQKGDIAEGYSVSREKKESFPLTVTSAQKNPTAFYLCASSMLLRPLIFGPGTRLTVL.

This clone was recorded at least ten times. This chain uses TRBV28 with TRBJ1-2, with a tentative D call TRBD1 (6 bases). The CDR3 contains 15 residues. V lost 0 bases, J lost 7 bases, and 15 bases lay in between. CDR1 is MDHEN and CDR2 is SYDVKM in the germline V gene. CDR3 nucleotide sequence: TGTGCCAGCAGTTTATGGGGGGCGAGTGGCAGTGGCTACACCTTC. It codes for CASSLWGASGSGYTF.

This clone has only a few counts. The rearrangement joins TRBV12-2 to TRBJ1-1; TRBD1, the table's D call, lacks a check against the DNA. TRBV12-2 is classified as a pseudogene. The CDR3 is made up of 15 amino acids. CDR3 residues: CASRSRQGGNTEAFF. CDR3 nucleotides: TGTGCAAGTCGCTCTAGACAGGGAGGGAACACTGAAGCTTTCTTT.

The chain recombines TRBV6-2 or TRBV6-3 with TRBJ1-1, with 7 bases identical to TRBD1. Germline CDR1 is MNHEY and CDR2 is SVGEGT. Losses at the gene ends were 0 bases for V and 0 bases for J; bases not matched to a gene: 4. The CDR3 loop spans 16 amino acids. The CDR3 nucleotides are TGTGCCAGCAGTTACTCACAGGGGACCTTGAACACTGAAGCTTTCTTT. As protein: CASSYSQGTLNTEAFF.

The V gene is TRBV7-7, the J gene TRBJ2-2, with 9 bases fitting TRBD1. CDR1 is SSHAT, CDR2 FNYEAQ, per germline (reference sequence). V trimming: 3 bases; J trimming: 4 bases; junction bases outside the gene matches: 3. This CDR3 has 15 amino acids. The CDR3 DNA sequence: TGTGCCAGCAGCTTTGGGACAGGGTCCACCGGGGAGCTGTTTTTT. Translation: CASSFGTGSTGELFF.

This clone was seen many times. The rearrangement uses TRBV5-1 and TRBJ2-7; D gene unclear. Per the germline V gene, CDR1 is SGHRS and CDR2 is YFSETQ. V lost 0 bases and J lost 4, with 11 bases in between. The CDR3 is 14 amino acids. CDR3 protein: CASSLELEPYEQYF. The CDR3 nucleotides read TGCGCCAGCAGCTTGGAATTAGAGCCATACGAGCAGTACTTC.

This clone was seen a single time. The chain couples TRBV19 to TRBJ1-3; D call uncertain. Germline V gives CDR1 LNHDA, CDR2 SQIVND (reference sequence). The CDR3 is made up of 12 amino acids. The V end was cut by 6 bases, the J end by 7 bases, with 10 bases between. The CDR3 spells CASSLAGNTIYF. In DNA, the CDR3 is TGTGCCAGTAGCCTCGCGGGTAACACCATATATTTT. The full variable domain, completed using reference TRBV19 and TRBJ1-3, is DGGITQSPKYLFRKEGQNVTLSCEQNLNHDAMYWYRQDPGQGLRLIYYSQIVNDFQKGDIAEGYSVSREKKESFPLTVTSAQKNPTAFYLCASSLAGNTIYFGEGSWLTVV.

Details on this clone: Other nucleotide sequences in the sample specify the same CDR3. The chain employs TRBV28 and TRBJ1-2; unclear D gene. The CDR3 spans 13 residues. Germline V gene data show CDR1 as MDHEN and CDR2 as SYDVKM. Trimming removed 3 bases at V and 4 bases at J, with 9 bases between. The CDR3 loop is CASSFRGGYGYTF. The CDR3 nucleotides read TGTGCCAGCAGTTTCAGAGGAGGCTATGGCTACACCTTC.

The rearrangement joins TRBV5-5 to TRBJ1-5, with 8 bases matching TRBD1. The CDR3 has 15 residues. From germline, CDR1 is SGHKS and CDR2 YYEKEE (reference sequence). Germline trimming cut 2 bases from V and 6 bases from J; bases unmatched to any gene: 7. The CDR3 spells CASSLDRGGFQPQHF. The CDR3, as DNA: TGTGCCAGCAGCTTAGACAGGGGTGGCTTTCAGCCCCAGCATTTT.

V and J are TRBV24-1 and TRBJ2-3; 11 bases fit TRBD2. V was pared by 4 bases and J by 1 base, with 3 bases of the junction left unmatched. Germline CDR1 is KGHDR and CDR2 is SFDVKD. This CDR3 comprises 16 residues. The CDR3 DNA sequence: TGTGCCACCAGTGACCTGGGACTAGCGGGCACAGATACGCAGTATTTT. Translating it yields CATSDLGLAGTDTQYF.

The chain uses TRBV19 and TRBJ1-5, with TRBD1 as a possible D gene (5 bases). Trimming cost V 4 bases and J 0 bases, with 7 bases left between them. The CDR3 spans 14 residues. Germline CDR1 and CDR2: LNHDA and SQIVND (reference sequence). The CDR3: CASSRTFSNQPQHF. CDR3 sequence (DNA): TGTGCCAGTAGTAGGACATTTAGCAATCAGCCCCAGCATTTT.

CDR3 DNA sequence: TGTGCCAGCAGTGACGTACAGAACTATGGCTACACCTTC. Encoded protein: CASSDVQNYGYTF. The rearrangement links TRBV25-1 to TRBJ1-2; D gene ambiguous. Germline assignment: CDR1 MGHDK and CDR2 SYGVNS. The CDR3 is 13 residues long. With 3 bases removed from V and 2 bases from J, the gap between germline ends came to 7 bases.

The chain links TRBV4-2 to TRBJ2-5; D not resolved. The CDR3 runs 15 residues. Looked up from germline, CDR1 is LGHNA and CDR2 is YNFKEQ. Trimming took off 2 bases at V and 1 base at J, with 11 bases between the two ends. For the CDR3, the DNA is TGTGCCAGCAGCCAAAGAACTGCGTCCCAAGAGACCCAGTACTTC. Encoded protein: CASSQRTASQETQYF.

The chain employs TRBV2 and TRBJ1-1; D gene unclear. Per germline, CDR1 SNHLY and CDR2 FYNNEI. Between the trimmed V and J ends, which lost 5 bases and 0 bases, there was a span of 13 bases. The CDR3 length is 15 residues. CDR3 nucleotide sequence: TGTGCCAGCAGTAGTGCGGGTACCATGAACACTGAAGCTTTCTTT. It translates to CASSSAGTMNTEAFF.

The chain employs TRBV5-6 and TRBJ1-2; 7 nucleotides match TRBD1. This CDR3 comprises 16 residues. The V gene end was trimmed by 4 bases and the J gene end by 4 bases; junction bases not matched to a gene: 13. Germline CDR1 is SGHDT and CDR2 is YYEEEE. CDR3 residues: CASSPLLTGITYGYTF. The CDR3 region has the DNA TGTGCCAGCAGCCCATTGTTGACAGGGATAACCTATGGCTACACCTTC.

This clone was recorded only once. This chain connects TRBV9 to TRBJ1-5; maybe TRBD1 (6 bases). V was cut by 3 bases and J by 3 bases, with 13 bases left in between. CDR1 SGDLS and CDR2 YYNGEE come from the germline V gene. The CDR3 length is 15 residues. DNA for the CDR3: TGTGCCAGCAGCGGGAGCGGACAGTACAATCAGCCCCAGCATTTT. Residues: CASSGSGQYNQPQHF.

The CDR3 DNA reads TGTGCCAGCAGCGGTGACAGGGGATTGAACACTGAAGCTTTCTTT. Translating gives CASSGDRGLNTEAFF. The rearrangement links TRBV9 to TRBJ1-1, with 8 bases matching TRBD1. V was clipped by 3 bases and J by 0 bases; unmatched bases: 4. Looked up from germline, CDR1 is SGDLS and CDR2 is YYNGEE. This CDR3 has 15 amino acids.

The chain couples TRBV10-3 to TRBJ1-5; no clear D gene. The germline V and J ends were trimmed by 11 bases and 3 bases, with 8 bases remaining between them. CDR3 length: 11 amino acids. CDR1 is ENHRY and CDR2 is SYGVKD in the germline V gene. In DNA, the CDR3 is TGTGCCGACGGAGACAATCAGCCCCAGCATTTT. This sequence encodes CADGDNQPQHF.